This passage covers 15 T cell receptor beta chains from one sample sequenced in a study of T cell responses to AZD1222 COVID-19 vaccine. The assay was immunoSEQ multiplex PCR, and TCRdb's table has in-frame clones only and misses some. The table has around 80,000 clones, more than 85% seen once. Source: peripheral blood, taken 28 days after the second AZD1222 dose. These receptors were obtained from an adult who received the AZD1222 COVID-19 vaccine.

This clone was recorded only once. The chain couples TRBV12-5 to TRBJ1-1; the match to TRBD1 covers 7 bases. Losses at the gene ends were 0 bases for V and 1 base for J; bases not matched to a gene: 2. CDR1 LGHNT and CDR2 FRNRAP come from the germline V gene. The CDR3 covers 15 residues. The DNA for the CDR3 is TGTGCTAGTGGTTTGGTAGGGGGCTCGAACACTGAAGCTTTCTTT. It is translated as CASGLVGGSNTEAFF.

The chain recombines TRBV9 with TRBJ2-3, with a tentative D call TRBD2 (5 bases). The CDR3 runs 16 residues. The germline CDR1 and CDR2 sequences are SGDLS and YYNGEE. Between the trimmed V and J ends, which lost 0 bases and 0 bases, there was a span of 11 bases. This CDR3 is CASSVGTATSTDTQYF. Here the CDR3 DNA reads TGTGCCAGCAGCGTAGGGACTGCAACTAGCACAGATACGCAGTATTTT.

This chain links TRBV5-1 with TRBJ1-1; D gene ambiguous. Germline CDR1 SGHRS, CDR2 YFSETQ. Trimming took off 5 bases at V and 8 bases at J, with 10 bases between the two ends. The CDR3 consists of 11 residues. In nucleotides, the CDR3 is TGCGCCAGCAGGTTCTTGAACGAAGCTTTCTTT. Residues: CASRFLNEAFF.

The rearrangement joins TRBV18 to TRBJ1-2; a possible D gene is TRBD1 (5 bases). Germline values: CDR1 KGHSH, CDR2 LQKENI. The V gene lost 1 base and the J gene lost 6 bases, with 12 bases spanning the gap. CDR3 length: 14 residues. The CDR3, as DNA: TGTGCCAGCTCACCACTAGGGGCTCGGGATGGCTACACCTTC. It codes for CASSPLGARDGYTF.

CDR3 protein: CASIDQNTEAFF. Here the CDR3 DNA reads TGTGCCAGTATTGACCAGAACACTGAAGCTTTCTTT. The chain recombines TRBV19 with TRBJ1-1; D unclear. The ends were cut back, 7 bases at V and 1 base at J, with 7 bases in the middle. Germline V gives CDR1 LNHDA, CDR2 SQIVND (reference sequence). This CDR3 has 12 amino acids.

The chain recombines TRBV14 with TRBJ2-1; 7 bases align to TRBD1. The germline gives CDR1 SGHDN, CDR2 FVKESK. With V trimmed by 4 bases and J by 6 bases, 12 bases remained unmatched. The CDR3 is 16 amino acids. Here the CDR3 DNA reads TGTGCCAGCAGCCTCCGACAGGGATCGGTGAGCAATGAGCAGTTCTTC. Its protein product is CASSLRQGSVSNEQFF.

The count of this clone is one. The chain has TRBV30 and TRBJ2-3; D perhaps matches TRBD2 (5 bases). Germline values: CDR1 GTSNPN, CDR2 SVGIG (reference sequence). The V end was cut by 4 bases, the J end by 1 base, with 6 bases between. The CDR3 has 12 amino acids. CDR3 coding DNA: TGTGCCTGGACGCGGGGCACAGATACGCAGTATTTT. Protein sequence: CAWTRGTDTQYF.

This sequence joins TRBV21-1 and TRBJ2-1. TRBV21-1 has pseudogene status. This CDR3 has 17 residues. The DNA for the CDR3 is TGTGCCAGCAGCCCCCCAAGGGGGGCAAACAGCCACAATGAGCAGTTCTTC. Translated: CASSPPRGANSHNEQFF.

CDR3 protein: CASSLVQGAGNEQFF. The DNA for the CDR3 is TGTGCCAGCAGCTTAGTACAGGGGGCAGGGAATGAGCAGTTCTTC. The V and J genes are TRBV7-6 and TRBJ2-1; TRBD1 agrees at 9 bases. Germline V gene sequence: CDR1 SGHVS, CDR2 FNYEAQ. This CDR3 has 15 amino acids. The V segment lost 1 base and the J segment 7 bases; nucleotides outside the gene matches: 5. Filled out from reference TRBV7-6 and TRBJ2-1, the complete variable domain reads GAGVSQSPRYKVTKRGQDVALRCDPISGHVSLYWYRQALGQGPEFLTYFNYEAQQDKSGLPNDRFSAERPEGSISTLTIQRTEQRDSAMYRCASSLVQGAGNEQFFGPGTRLTVL.

V is TRBV27 and J is TRBJ2-2, with TRBD1 identical over 8 bases. The CDR3 loop spans 15 amino acids. The V gene's germline CDR1 is MNHEY and CDR2 SMNVEV (reference sequence). J was trimmed by 0 bases and V by 6 bases; bases with no gene match: 3. CDR3: CASRLQGANTGELFF. The CDR3 DNA reads TGTGCCAGCAGACTACAGGGGGCGAACACCGGGGAGCTGTTTTTT.

This sequence joins TRBV30 and TRBJ2-1; D is unresolved. CDR3 size: 17 residues. Looked up from germline, CDR1 is GTSNPN and CDR2 is SVGIG (reference sequence). The ends were cut back, 8 bases at V and 5 bases at J, with 28 bases in the middle. CDR3 DNA sequence: TGTGCCCGCCTCGGAAGAGGCCGAACCAACCAGGACAATGAGCAGTTCTTC. It specifies CARLGRGRTNQDNEQFF.

The genes are TRBV30 and TRBJ1-1; D ambiguous. The CDR3 loop spans 13 amino acids. The V end was cut by 1 base, the J end by 8 bases, with 14 bases between. CDR1 is GTSNPN, CDR2 SVGIG, per germline (reference sequence). The CDR3 loop reads CAWSEGYWTEAFF. Written as DNA, the CDR3 is TGTGCCTGGAGTGAAGGGTATTGGACCGAAGCTTTCTTT.

The V call is TRBV3-1 (or the pseudogene TRBV3-2), the J call TRBJ1-5; D perhaps matches TRBD1 (6 bases). Per germline, CDR1 LGHDT and CDR2 YNNKEL (reference sequence). This CDR3 contains 16 residues. Trimming removed 0 bases from V and 11 bases from J, with 20 bases in between. The DNA of the CDR3 is TGTGCCAGCAGCCAAGACCCACAGGGAAGCCCTCCGGCCCAGCATTTT. Its protein is CASSQDPQGSPPAQHF.

V gene TRBV4-3 combines with J gene TRBJ2-6; D unresolved. CDR1 is LGHNA, CDR2 YSLEER, per germline. CDR3 size: 17 residues. V was pared by 0 bases and J by 1 base, with 10 bases between. CDR3 region: CASSQDTARSGANVLTF. In DNA, the CDR3 is TGCGCCAGCAGCCAAGATACGGCCCGGTCTGGGGCCAACGTCCTGACTTTC.

CDR3 sequence (DNA): TGTGCCAGCAGCCCCCGGACAGATTCACCCCTCCACTTT. Encoded protein: CASSPRTDSPLHF. V gene TRBV9 combines with J gene TRBJ1-6; the D gene is possibly TRBD1 (6 bases). The CDR3 is 13 residues long. Trimming took off 4 bases at V and 8 bases at J, with 10 bases between the two ends. Germline V lookup: CDR1 SGDLS, CDR2 YYNGEE.